The 18 T cell receptor beta chains given below trace back to one sample, sequenced in a study of technical replicates of blood from a handful of donors. Clones were sequenced by immunoSEQ multiplex PCR, and TCRdb holds only the in-frame ones, with some missing. The table lists approximately 59,000 clones, 70% to 90% of them singletons. Sequences were obtained from PBMCs. These receptors were collected from a human donor in good health. Some clones in this sample may be carry-over from other donors' samples.

The rearrangement uses TRBV7-9 and TRBJ1-1; TRBD1 is a possible D gene (6 bases). The length of the CDR3 is 12 residues. V lost 5 bases and J 11 bases, leaving 15 bases between the germline ends. In germline, CDR1 is SEHNR, CDR2 FQNEAQ (reference sequence). This chain's CDR3 is CASSPGDVVAFF. In nucleotides, the CDR3 is TGTGCCAGCAGCCCAGGGGATGTAGTCGCTTTCTTT.

The chain couples TRBV10-3 to TRBJ1-2; TRBD1 might be the D (5 bases). CDR1 ENHRY and CDR2 SYGVKD come from the germline V gene. This CDR3 is 13 amino acids long. Deletions cut 3 bases from V and 3 bases from J, with 8 bases between. The DNA for the CDR3 is TGTGCCATCAGTGAATCAGGGTACTATGGCTACACCTTC. As protein: CAISESGYYGYTF.

The gene calls are TRBV5-1 and TRBJ2-7, with 8 positions matching TRBD1. V lost 0 bases to trimming and J lost 7 bases; unmatched junction nucleotides: 6. Germline V lookup: CDR1 SGHRS, CDR2 YFSETQ. This CDR3 has 14 residues. The CDR3 here is CASSLVGQVVEQYF. The CDR3 region has the DNA TGCGCCAGCAGCTTGGTGGGACAGGTCGTGGAGCAGTACTTC.

This clone turned up a few times. The rearrangement uses TRBV6-1 and TRBJ2-1; 10 nucleotides match TRBD2. CDR1 is MNHNS, CDR2 SASEGT, per germline. Germline trimming cut 7 bases from V and 6 bases from J; bases unmatched to any gene: 9. This CDR3 region has 15 residues. The chain's CDR3 is CASILLAGQVNEQFF. CDR3 sequence (DNA): TGTGCCAGCATCCTACTAGCGGGGCAGGTCAATGAGCAGTTCTTC.

This clone was counted between two and nine times. V and J are TRBV11-2 and TRBJ2-2; D not resolved. With 2 bases removed from V and 7 bases from J, the gap between germline ends came to 8 bases. The CDR3 contains 13 residues. The germline V gene encodes CDR1 SGHAT and CDR2 FQNNGV. The CDR3 sequence is CASSLTIGGELFF. CDR3 DNA sequence: TGTGCCAGCAGCTTAACTATAGGCGGGGAGCTGTTTTTT.

Concerning this clone: Germline and junction disagree at one end, which may indicate a read error. The J gene is TRBJ2-7, the V gene TRBV2; TRBD1 matches 7 bases. Germline CDR1 and CDR2: SNHLY and FYNNEI. This CDR3 contains 16 residues. This CDR3 reads CASSEDRADPGYEQYF. As DNA, the CDR3 is TGTGCCAGCAGCGAAGACAGGGCAGACCCCGGGTACGAGCAGTACTTC.

The DNA of the CDR3 is TGTGCCACCAGCAGAGATTACGGGGGAGTCCACGAGCAGTACTTC. This gives the protein CATSRDYGGVHEQYF. The J gene is TRBJ2-7, the V gene TRBV15; D may be TRBD2 (6 bases). Germline CDR1 is LNHNV and CDR2 is YYDKDF (reference sequence). Trimming left V 0 bases short and J 5 bases short, with 14 bases between. CDR3 length: 15 amino acids.

V and J are TRBV11-3 and TRBJ2-1, with TRBD2 identical over 11 bases. CDR1 and CDR2 from the germline V gene are SGHNT and YENEEA. The CDR3 is 15 residues long. The V and J ends lost 1 base and 7 bases, in that order; junction bases with no gene match: 3. The CDR3 is CASSLGSSGRNEQFF. The CDR3 DNA follows: TGTGCCAGCAGCTTAGGGTCTAGCGGGAGGAATGAGCAGTTCTTC.

The DNA of the CDR3 is TGTGCCAGCAGCGTGTCGCGGGGGGGCCTTTGGAATGAGCAGTTCTTC. Translating gives CASSVSRGGLWNEQFF. The V and J genes are TRBV9 and TRBJ2-1; 9 nucleotides agree with TRBD2. Germline trimming cut 2 bases from V and 7 bases from J; bases unmatched to any gene: 10. This CDR3 region has 16 residues. CDR1 is SGDLS, CDR2 YYNGEE, per germline.

J is TRBJ2-2 and V is TRBV7-9; D gene ambiguous. This CDR3 region has 12 residues. V was shortened by 3 bases and J by 6 bases, with 5 bases between the two germline ends. Germline-derived CDR1 and CDR2 are SEHNR and FQNEAQ (reference sequence). CDR3 in DNA: TGTGCCAGCAGCTTCAACTCCGGGGAGCTGTTTTTT. Residues: CASSFNSGELFF.

The chain recombines TRBV11-2 with TRBJ1-2, with 7 bases matching TRBD1. CDR1 SGHAT and CDR2 FQNNGV come from the germline V gene. The J segment lost 0 bases and the V segment lost 3 bases, leaving 13 bases of the junction unmatched. This CDR3 has 18 residues. The CDR3 bases are TGTGCCAGCAGCTTGCCGTTCGAGGGGGCGAAGACTAACTATGGCTACACCTTC. Amino acids: CASSLPFEGAKTNYGYTF.

This chain links TRBV14 with TRBJ2-7; D not resolved. From germline, CDR1 is SGHDN and CDR2 FVKESK. V lost 1 base, J lost 6 bases, and 7 bases lay in between. The CDR3 contains 12 residues. CDR3 sequence reads: CASSQGSSEQYF. In DNA form, the CDR3 reads TGTGCCAGCAGCCAAGGATCTAGCGAGCAGTACTTC.

The CDR3 is CAWTSGRNEQFF. In DNA form, the CDR3 reads TGTGCCTGGACTAGCGGGCGCAATGAGCAGTTCTTC. V gene TRBV30 combines with J gene TRBJ2-1; TRBD2 matches at 8 bases. V dropped 4 bases and J dropped 6; count of bases not matched to a gene: 2. This CDR3 contains 12 residues. Germline assignment: CDR1 GTSNPN and CDR2 SVGIG (reference sequence).

This chain connects TRBV7-2 to TRBJ2-2, with TRBD1 matching over 8 bases. Germline V CDR1 and CDR2: SGHTA, FQGNSA. The CDR3 runs 17 residues. Germline trimming cut 4 bases from V and 6 bases from J; bases unmatched to any gene: 13. The CDR3 coding sequence is TGTGCCAGCAGCTCTCCAGGGGGCGGTCTGAGGTCCGGGGAGCTGTTTTTT. Its protein is CASSSPGGGLRSGELFF.

This rearrangement joins TRBV6-4 to TRBJ2-3; TRBD2 matches 14 bases. J gave up 4 bases and V 4 bases, and 1 base lay outside the gene matches. Germline CDR1 is MRHNA and CDR2 is SNTAGT. The CDR3 spans 15 residues. Here the CDR3 DNA reads TGTGCCAGCAGTGGACTAGCGGGAGGGTCAGATACGCAGTATTTT. Its protein product is CASSGLAGGSDTQYF.

The V and J genes are TRBV4-3 and TRBJ2-1, with a tentative D call TRBD2 (6 bases). CDR1 and CDR2 from the germline V gene are LGHNA and YSLEER. This CDR3 has 16 amino acids. Trimming pared 1 base from V and 0 bases from J, leaving 10 bases between. CDR3 sequence (DNA): TGCGCCAGCAGCCAAGCCCGGGGGAGCTCCTACAATGAGCAGTTCTTC. Protein product: CASSQARGSSYNEQFF.

The V and J genes are TRBV7-3 and TRBJ2-7; 9 bases are shared with TRBD2. Looked up from germline, CDR1 is SGHTA and CDR2 is FQGTGA. The CDR3 is 14 amino acids. V dropped 2 bases and J dropped 4; count of bases not matched to a gene: 3. The CDR3: CASSLAGGPYEQYF. The CDR3 coding sequence is TGTGCCAGCAGCTTAGCGGGGGGGCCATACGAGCAGTACTTC.

J is TRBJ1-1 and V is TRBV19; D is uncertain. The CDR3 is made up of 12 amino acids. The germline V and J ends were trimmed by 5 bases and 4 bases, with 8 bases remaining between them. The V gene's germline CDR1 is LNHDA and CDR2 SQIVND (reference sequence). Here the CDR3 DNA reads TGTGCCAGTAGTCAAGGCGGCACTGAAGCTTTCTTT. Protein sequence: CASSQGGTEAFF.